This TCR beta chain stems from a study of CD8+ T cells in alopecia areata. Investigators sorted PBMCs to obtain both CD4+ and CD8+ T cells. Extraction of RNA preceded its reverse transcription into cDNA, which served as the sequencing template. The assay was immunoSEQ multiplex PCR, and TCRdb's table has in-frame clones only and misses some. Among approximately 99,000 clones listed, 50% to 70% were seen once. CDR1 is SQVTM, CDR2 ANQGSEA, per germline. The CDR3 length is 13 residues. Trimming took off 6 bases at V and 0 bases at J, with 12 bases between the two ends. This clone appeared a few times. The rearrangement joins TRBV29-1 to TRBJ2-7; D not certain. Input material: NKG2D-low CD8+ T cells sorted from blood. This receptor was taken from a human donor with alopecia areata. CDR3 region: CSVQALDSYEQYF. The CDR3, as DNA: TGCAGCGTGCAGGCCCTAGACTCCTACGAGCAGTACTTC.